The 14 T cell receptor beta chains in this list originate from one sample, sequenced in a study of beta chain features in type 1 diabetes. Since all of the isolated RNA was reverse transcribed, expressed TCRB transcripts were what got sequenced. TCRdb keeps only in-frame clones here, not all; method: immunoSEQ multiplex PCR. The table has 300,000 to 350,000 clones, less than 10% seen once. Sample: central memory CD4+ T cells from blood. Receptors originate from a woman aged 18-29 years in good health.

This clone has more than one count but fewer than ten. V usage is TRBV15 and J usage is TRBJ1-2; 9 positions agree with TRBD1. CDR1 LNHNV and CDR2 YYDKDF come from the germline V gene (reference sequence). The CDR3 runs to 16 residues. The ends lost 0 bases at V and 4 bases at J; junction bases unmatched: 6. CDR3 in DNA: TGTGCCACCAGCAGAGATATGGGACAGGGTTTCTATGGCTACACCTTC. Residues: CATSRDMGQGFYGYTF.

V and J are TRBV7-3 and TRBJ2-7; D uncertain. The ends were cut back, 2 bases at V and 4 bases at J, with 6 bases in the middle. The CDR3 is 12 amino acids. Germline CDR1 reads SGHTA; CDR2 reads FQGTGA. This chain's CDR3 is CASSLDPYEQYF. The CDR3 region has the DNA TGTGCCAGCAGCTTAGATCCGTACGAGCAGTACTTC.

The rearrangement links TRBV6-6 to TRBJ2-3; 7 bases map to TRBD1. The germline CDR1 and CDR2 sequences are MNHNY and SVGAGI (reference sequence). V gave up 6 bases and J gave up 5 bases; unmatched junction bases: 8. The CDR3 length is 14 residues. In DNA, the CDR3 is TGTGCCAGCAGACTGGGACAGTCGGGAGATACGCAGTATTTT. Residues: CASRLGQSGDTQYF.

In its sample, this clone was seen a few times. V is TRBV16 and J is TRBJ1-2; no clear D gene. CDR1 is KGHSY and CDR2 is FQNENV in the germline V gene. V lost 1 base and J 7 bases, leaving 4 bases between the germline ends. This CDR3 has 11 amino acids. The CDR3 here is CASSQWVGYTF. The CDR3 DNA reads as TGTGCCAGCAGCCAATGGGTTGGCTACACCTTC.

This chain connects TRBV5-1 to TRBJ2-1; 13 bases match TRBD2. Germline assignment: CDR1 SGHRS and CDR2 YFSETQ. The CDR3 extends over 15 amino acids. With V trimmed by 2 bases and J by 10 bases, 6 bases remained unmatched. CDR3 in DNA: TGCGCCAGCAGCTTAGACGGACTAGCGGGGGTGGAGCAGTTCTTC. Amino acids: CASSLDGLAGVEQFF. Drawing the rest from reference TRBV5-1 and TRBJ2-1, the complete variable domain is KAGVTQTPRYLIKTRGQQVTLSCSPISGHRSVSWYQQTPGQGLQFLFEYFSETQRNKGNFPGRFSGRQFSNSRSEMNVSTLELGDSALYLCASSLDGLAGVEQFFGPGTRLTVL.

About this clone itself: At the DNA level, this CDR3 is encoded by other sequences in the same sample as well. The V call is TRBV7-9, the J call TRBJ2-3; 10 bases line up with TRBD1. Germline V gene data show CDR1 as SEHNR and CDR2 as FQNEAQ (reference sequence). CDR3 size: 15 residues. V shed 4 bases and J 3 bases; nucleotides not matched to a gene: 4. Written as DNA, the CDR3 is TGTGCCAGCAGCTCGGACAGGGGGTCGACAGATACGCAGTATTTT. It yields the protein CASSSDRGSTDTQYF.

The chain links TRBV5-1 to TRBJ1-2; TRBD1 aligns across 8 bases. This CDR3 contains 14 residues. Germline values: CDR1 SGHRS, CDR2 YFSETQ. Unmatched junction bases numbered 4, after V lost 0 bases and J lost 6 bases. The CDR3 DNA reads TGCGCCAGCAGCTTGGGACAGGGGTACGATGGCTACACCTTC. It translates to CASSLGQGYDGYTF.

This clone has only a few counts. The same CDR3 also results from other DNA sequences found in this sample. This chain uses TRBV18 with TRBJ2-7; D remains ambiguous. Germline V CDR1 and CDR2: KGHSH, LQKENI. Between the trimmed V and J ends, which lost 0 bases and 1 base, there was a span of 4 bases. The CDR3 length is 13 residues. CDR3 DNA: TGTGCCAGCTCACCACCAGGTTCCTACGAGCAGTACTTC. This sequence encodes CASSPPGSYEQYF.

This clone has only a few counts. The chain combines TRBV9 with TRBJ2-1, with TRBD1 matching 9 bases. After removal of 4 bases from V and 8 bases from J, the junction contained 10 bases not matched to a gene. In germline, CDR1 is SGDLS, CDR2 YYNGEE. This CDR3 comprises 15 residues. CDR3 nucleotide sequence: TGTGCCAGCAGCCCGGGACAGGGTTCGATCGATGAGCAGTTCTTC. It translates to CASSPGQGSIDEQFF.

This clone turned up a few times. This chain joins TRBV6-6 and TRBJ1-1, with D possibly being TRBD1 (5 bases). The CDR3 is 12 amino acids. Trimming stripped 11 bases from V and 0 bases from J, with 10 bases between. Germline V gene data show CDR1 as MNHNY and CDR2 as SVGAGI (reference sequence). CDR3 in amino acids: CAEGRVNTEAFF. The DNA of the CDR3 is TGTGCCGAGGGGAGGGTGAACACTGAAGCTTTCTTT.

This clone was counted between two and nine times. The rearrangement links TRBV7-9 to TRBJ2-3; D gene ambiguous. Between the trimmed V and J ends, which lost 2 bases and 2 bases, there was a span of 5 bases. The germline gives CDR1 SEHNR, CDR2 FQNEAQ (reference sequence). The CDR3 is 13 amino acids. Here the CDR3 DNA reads TGTGCCAGCAGCTTATCAGACACAGATACGCAGTATTTT. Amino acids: CASSLSDTDTQYF.

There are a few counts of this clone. The CDR3: CASSLVASGMSETQYF. The DNA of the CDR3 is TGTGCCAGCAGCTTAGTGGCTAGCGGGATGTCTGAGACCCAGTACTTC. The chain couples TRBV7-2 to TRBJ2-5; TRBD2 matches at 9 bases. Germline V gene lookup returns CDR1 SGHTA and CDR2 FQGNSA. The CDR3 consists of 16 residues. J gave up 5 bases and V 1 base, and 8 bases lay outside the gene matches.

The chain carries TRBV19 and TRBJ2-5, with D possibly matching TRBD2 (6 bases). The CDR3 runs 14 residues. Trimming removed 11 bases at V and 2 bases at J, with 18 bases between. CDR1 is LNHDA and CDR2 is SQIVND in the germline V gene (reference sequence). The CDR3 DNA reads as TGTGCCTCCACGGCGGGGTTCGGGCAAGAGACCCAGTACTTC. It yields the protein CASTAGFGQETQYF.

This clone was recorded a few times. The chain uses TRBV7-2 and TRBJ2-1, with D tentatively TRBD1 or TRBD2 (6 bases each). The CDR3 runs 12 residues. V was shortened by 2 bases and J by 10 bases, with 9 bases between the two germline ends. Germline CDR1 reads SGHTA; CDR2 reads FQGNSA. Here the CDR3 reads CASSLTGREQFF. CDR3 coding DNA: TGTGCCAGCAGCTTAACAGGGAGGGAGCAGTTCTTC. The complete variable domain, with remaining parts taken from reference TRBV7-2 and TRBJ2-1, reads GAGVSQSPSNKVTEKGKDVELRCDPISGHTALYWYRQSLGQGLEFLIYFQGNSAPDKSGLPSDRFSAERTGGSVSTLTIQRTQQEDSAVYLCASSLTGREQFFGPGTRLTVL.